Listed here is a single TCR beta chain. These data belong to a study of OX40 agonist ivuxolimab in advanced cancers. Using immunoSEQ multiplex PCR, the repertoire was profiled, and TCRdb retains in-frame clones only, with some absent. The repertoire holds over 70,000 clones, about 87% seen once, with approximately 9.9% in the top ten. The germline V gene encodes CDR1 PRHDT and CDR2 FYEKMQ (reference sequence). The CDR3 runs to 15 residues. J gave up 7 bases and V 10 bases, and 14 bases lay outside the gene matches. The receptor's source is an adult with an advanced solid tumor such as melanoma, head and neck, liver or kidney cancer. The gene calls are TRBV13 and TRBJ1-2, with TRBD1 matching over 11 bases. The sequencing here drew on CD4+ or CD8+ T cells sorted from blood, taken in a trial of the OX40 agonist ivuxolimab. The CDR3 bases are TGTGCCACCTCAGCTTATAGGACAGGGGGCTTTGGCTACACCTTC. Translation: CATSAYRTGGFGYTF.